These 32 T cell receptor beta chains originate from one sample sequenced in a study of T cell responses to AZD1222 COVID-19 vaccine. Assay: immunoSEQ multiplex PCR; the TCRdb copy retains only in-frame clones and omits some. The data show some 190,000 clones, approximately 92% seen once. Sequences were derived from peripheral blood, sampled on day 0 of AZD1222 vaccination. The receptors shown here come from an adult in good health.

This chain links TRBV5-1 with TRBJ2-7, with D unresolved. CDR1 and CDR2 from the germline V gene are SGHRS and YFSETQ. Trimming took 7 bases from V and 2 from J, leaving 7 bases between them. This CDR3 has 11 residues. CDR3 nucleotide sequence: TGCGCCAGCTCAGATACCTACGAGCAGTACTTC. It specifies CASSDTYEQYF.

The J gene is TRBJ2-7, the V gene TRBV20-1; D unclear. CDR1 DFQATT and CDR2 SNEGSKA come from the germline V gene (reference sequence). Trimming stripped 5 bases from V and 5 bases from J, with 10 bases between. This CDR3 has 11 amino acids. CDR3 loop: CSAPLRNEQYF. The CDR3 coding sequence is TGCAGTGCTCCCTTACGAAACGAGCAGTACTTC.

This rearrangement joins TRBV18 to TRBJ2-2; 7 positions match TRBD1. This CDR3 is built from 16 residues. Trimming removed 3 bases from V and 0 bases from J; junction bases left unmatched: 4. Germline V lookup: CDR1 KGHSH, CDR2 LQKENI. The CDR3 region has the DNA TGTGCCAGCTCACCGTCGACAGGGTCGAACACCGGGGAGCTGTTTTTT. Its translation is CASSPSTGSNTGELFF.

This sequence joins TRBV9 and TRBJ1-6; D unresolved. V was shortened by 0 bases and J by 14 bases, with 18 bases between the two germline ends. CDR3 size: 15 residues. CDR1 SGDLS and CDR2 YYNGEE come from the germline V gene. As DNA, the CDR3 is TGTGCCAGCAGCGTAGCCGCGGTCTCCCCCTATTCCCTCCACTTT. Amino acid sequence: CASSVAAVSPYSLHF.

The genes are TRBV4-2 and TRBJ1-2; maybe TRBD1 (5 bases). The CDR3 length is 15 residues. The V gene's germline CDR1 is LGHNA and CDR2 YNFKEQ. V was clipped by 1 base and J by 2 bases, with 11 bases between them. This chain's CDR3 is CASSQGFAGNYGYTF. The CDR3 DNA reads as TGTGCCAGCAGCCAAGGGTTTGCAGGGAACTATGGCTACACCTTC.

The CDR3, as DNA: TGTGCCAGCTCACCCCCCGGACTAGCGGGGGGTTGGTACCAAGAGACCCAGTACTTC. This translates into CASSPPGLAGGWYQETQYF. The V gene is TRBV18, the J gene TRBJ2-5, with 14 bases matching TRBD2. The V and J ends lost 3 bases and 0 bases, in that order; junction bases with no gene match: 9. The germline V gene encodes CDR1 KGHSH and CDR2 LQKENI. This CDR3 region has 19 residues.

The chain links TRBV6-5 to TRBJ1-2; D remains unclear. Germline CDR1 reads MNHEY; CDR2 reads SVGAGI. V lost 3 bases, J lost 6 bases, and 5 bases lay in between. The CDR3 loop spans 11 amino acids. In DNA, the CDR3 is TGTGCCAGCAGTTATGGGAATGGCTACACCTTC. This translates into CASSYGNGYTF.

This chain connects TRBV28 to TRBJ1-1; D gene unclear. This CDR3 comprises 13 residues. V was shortened by 1 base and J by 2 bases, with 5 bases between the two germline ends. Germline V gives CDR1 MDHEN, CDR2 SYDVKM. As DNA, the CDR3 is TGTGCCAGCAGTTTATACGTCAACACTGAAGCTTTCTTT. Translating it yields CASSLYVNTEAFF. Full variable domain (outside the CDR3, taken from reference TRBV28 and TRBJ1-1): DVKVTQSSRYLVKRTGEKVFLECVQDMDHENMFWYRQDPGLGLRLIYFSYDVKMKEKGDIPEGYSVSREKKERFSLILESASTNQTSMYLCASSLYVNTEAFFGQGTRLTVV.

The chain couples TRBV7-3 to TRBJ1-1; TRBD1 matches 9 bases. The trim removed 6 bases at V and 3 bases at J, leaving 2 bases unmatched. In germline, CDR1 is SGHTA, CDR2 FQGTGA. The CDR3 runs to 13 residues. CDR3 DNA: TGTGCCAGCAGACAGGGGGCGCACACTGAAGCTTTCTTT. Protein product: CASRQGAHTEAFF.

The chain is built from TRBV6-5 and TRBJ1-4; D is uncertain. V shed 2 bases and J shed 0 bases, with 10 bases lying between them. There are 16 residues in the CDR3. Germline V gene sequence: CDR1 MNHEY, CDR2 SVGAGI. The CDR3: CASSYNPGSTNEKLFF. The CDR3 nucleotides read TGTGCCAGCAGTTACAACCCGGGGTCAACTAATGAAAAACTGTTTTTT.

The CDR3 region is CASSLKQKLFF. The CDR3 DNA sequence: TGTGCCAGCAGTTTGAAACAAAAACTGTTTTTT. The genes are TRBV28 and TRBJ1-4, with D uncertain. The germline CDR1 and CDR2 sequences are MDHEN and SYDVKM. The CDR3 runs to 11 residues. The V and J ends lost 3 bases and 9 bases respectively, with 5 bases between them.

The V and J genes are TRBV7-9 and TRBJ2-3; TRBD1 or TRBD2 may be the D gene (5 bases each). V shed 1 base and J shed 0 bases, with 11 bases lying between them. Germline CDR1 SEHNR, CDR2 FQNEAQ (reference sequence). This CDR3 comprises 16 residues. CDR3 amino acids: CASSLVMGPSTDTQYF. The DNA for the CDR3 is TGTGCCAGCAGCTTAGTCATGGGACCCAGCACAGATACGCAGTATTTT.

The rearrangement uses TRBV30 and TRBJ1-2, with D hard to call. V was shortened by 0 bases and J by 1 base, with 18 bases between the two germline ends. Germline V gene lookup returns CDR1 GTSNPN and CDR2 SVGIG (reference sequence). The CDR3 has 17 amino acids. The CDR3 DNA reads as TGTGCCTGGAGTGTCCGCCAGGACGGGCGATTTAACTATGGCTACACCTTC. This sequence encodes CAWSVRQDGRFNYGYTF.

V is TRBV23-1 and J is TRBJ1-4; maybe TRBD1 (5 bases). TRBV23-1 is sorted into the ORF group, with uncertain function. The V end lost 4 bases, the J end lost 1 base, and 10 bases lay between the germline ends. The CDR3 consists of 15 residues. The CDR3 DNA sequence: TGCGCCAGCAGTCGGGGGAAGAAAACTAATGAAAAACTGTTTTTT. Translated: CASSRGKKTNEKLFF.

The chain employs TRBV11-2 and TRBJ1-2; D may be TRBD1 (6 bases). The germline V gene encodes CDR1 SGHAT and CDR2 FQNNGV. The V end was cut by 5 bases, the J end by 5 bases, with 12 bases between. This CDR3 is 13 amino acids long. The CDR3: CASSPPGDYGYTF. DNA for the CDR3: TGTGCCAGCAGCCCCCCAGGGGATTATGGCTACACCTTC.

DNA of the CDR3: TGTGCCAGCAGCGTATCGTCCGGACAGACGTCGGGAAACACCATATATTTT. This encodes CASSVSSGQTSGNTIYF. V is TRBV9 and J is TRBJ1-3; TRBD1 might be the D (6 bases). Germline values: CDR1 SGDLS, CDR2 YYNGEE. Between the trimmed V and J ends, which lost 1 base and 4 bases, there was a span of 18 bases. This CDR3 comprises 17 residues.

The gene calls are TRBV18 and TRBJ1-6; D gene ambiguous. V dropped 3 bases and J dropped 6 bases, with 15 bases sitting between them. CDR1 is KGHSH and CDR2 is LQKENI in the germline V gene. The CDR3 runs to 16 residues. CDR3 sequence (DNA): TGTGCCAGCTCACCCGCGACATACCAGGCTAATTCACCCCTCCACTTT. This gives the protein CASSPATYQANSPLHF.

This chain connects TRBV3-1 (or the pseudogene TRBV3-2) to TRBJ1-3; 7 positions agree with TRBD1. The CDR3 runs to 14 residues. V lost 3 bases, J lost 5 bases, and 4 bases stayed unmatched. Germline values: CDR1 LGHDT, CDR2 YNNKEL (reference sequence). CDR3 sequence: CASSQTGLRNTIYF. CDR3 in DNA: TGTGCCAGCAGCCAGACAGGGTTACGAAACACCATATATTTT.

V is TRBV27 and J is TRBJ1-2; a possible D gene is TRBD1 (5 bases). V was trimmed by 2 bases and J by 4 bases, leaving 17 bases between them. The CDR3 has 16 amino acids. Germline V gene lookup returns CDR1 MNHEY and CDR2 SMNVEV (reference sequence). DNA for the CDR3: TGTGCCAGCAGTTTAGCCCCGGACCGAACAGGCTATGGCTACACCTTC. Translation gives CASSLAPDRTGYGYTF.

The V call is TRBV7-2, the J call TRBJ2-5, with D unclear. Germline-derived CDR1 and CDR2 are SGHTA and FQGNSA. Trimming left V 1 base short and J 4 bases short, with 13 bases between. CDR3 length equals 15 residues. CDR3 sequence: CASSLESFRGETQYF. DNA for the CDR3: TGTGCCAGCAGCTTAGAGAGCTTCAGAGGAGAGACCCAGTACTTC.

The V and J genes are TRBV6-5 and TRBJ1-1; no reliable D call. The CDR3 covers 15 residues. V was trimmed by 0 bases and J by 4 bases, leaving 12 bases between them. Germline CDR1 and CDR2: MNHEY and SVGAGI. This CDR3 reads CASSYSAGRGTEAFF. CDR3 nucleotide sequence: TGTGCCAGCAGTTACTCGGCAGGCCGGGGCACTGAAGCTTTCTTT.

V gene TRBV7-9 combines with J gene TRBJ2-2, with unresolved D. Germline CDR1 and CDR2: SEHNR and FQNEAQ (reference sequence). Trimming left V 5 bases short and J 1 base short, with 14 bases between. The CDR3 consists of 16 residues. CDR3 nucleotide sequence: TGTGCCAGCAGCGTCCCCAAAGAACGGAACACCGGGGAGCTGTTTTTT. Translated, it gives CASSVPKERNTGELFF.

V usage is TRBV7-9 and J usage is TRBJ2-7; D ambiguous. The CDR3 totals 11 residues. Germline V gene data show CDR1 as SEHNR and CDR2 as FQNEAQ (reference sequence). Trimming took 1 base from V and 6 from J, leaving 4 bases between them. CDR3 bases: TGTGCCAGCAGCTTAGTAGCCGAGCAGTACTTC. Translating gives CASSLVAEQYF. The full variable domain, in which reference TRBV7-9 and TRBJ2-7 provide the parts outside the CDR3, is DTGVSQNPRHKITKRGQNVTFRCDPISEHNRLYWYRQTLGQGPEFLTYFQNEAQLEKSRLLSDRFSAERPKGSFSTLEIQRTEQGDSAMYLCASSLVAEQYFGPGTRLTVT.

The CDR3 here is CASSLGGFGEQYF. The CDR3 region has the DNA TGCGCCAGCAGCTTAGGGGGATTCGGCGAGCAGTACTTC. This sequence joins TRBV5-1 and TRBJ2-7; the D gene is possibly TRBD1 (6 bases). Germline values: CDR1 SGHRS, CDR2 YFSETQ. The CDR3 has 13 residues. The ends were cut back, 2 bases at V and 6 bases at J, with 12 bases in the middle.

As DNA, the CDR3 is TGTGCCAGCCGGGACTTCAGCTCCTACGAGCAGTACTTC. Protein sequence: CASRDFSSYEQYF. V gene TRBV18 combines with J gene TRBJ2-7, with TRBD2 as a possible D gene (6 bases). Germline loops: CDR1 KGHSH, CDR2 LQKENI. Trimming took 8 bases from V and 0 from J, leaving 11 bases between them. This CDR3 contains 13 residues.

This chain links TRBV7-9 with TRBJ1-3, with no clear D. This CDR3 region has 11 residues. Germline V gene lookup returns CDR1 SEHNR and CDR2 FQNEAQ (reference sequence). V was cut by 9 bases and J by 3 bases, with 6 bases left in between. The CDR3 protein is CAREYGNTIYF. The CDR3 DNA sequence: TGTGCCAGGGAGTATGGAAACACCATATATTTT.

The V gene is TRBV27, the J gene TRBJ1-2; 9 bases align to TRBD1. The V segment lost 4 bases and the J segment 3 bases; nucleotides outside the gene matches: 9. CDR3 size: 16 residues. The germline V gene has CDR1 MNHEY and CDR2 SMNVEV (reference sequence). CDR3 protein: CASSSGTGKLHYGYTF. The CDR3 nucleotides read TGTGCCAGCAGTTCAGGGACAGGGAAGTTACACTATGGCTACACCTTC.

This clone was counted a single time. The V gene is TRBV12-5, the J gene TRBJ1-1; the D is unclear. Germline values: CDR1 LGHNT, CDR2 FRNRAP. This CDR3 region has 13 residues. With 2 bases removed from V and 4 bases from J, the gap between germline ends came to 8 bases. CDR3 sequence: CASGLREGTEAFF. DNA for the CDR3: TGTGCTAGTGGTTTGCGGGAGGGCACTGAAGCTTTCTTT.

V gene TRBV5-8 combines with J gene TRBJ1-2; a possible D gene is TRBD1 (6 bases). The germline V and J ends were trimmed by 4 bases and 5 bases, with 21 bases remaining between them. This CDR3 contains 16 residues. The germline CDR1 and CDR2 sequences are SGHTS and YDEGEE. CDR3 in DNA: TGTGCCAGCAGCCCCAGGGGAGGACTAGGGGTTTATGGCTACACCTTC. Protein product: CASSPRGGLGVYGYTF.

V usage is TRBV5-1 and J usage is TRBJ2-2; D is uncertain. V lost 2 bases and J 8 bases, leaving 13 bases between the germline ends. CDR1 and CDR2 from the germline V gene are SGHRS and YFSETQ. The CDR3 length is 14 residues. The CDR3 DNA reads TGCGCCAGCAGCTTAGACCCCCCGCCGGGGGAGCTGTTTTTT. Protein: CASSLDPPPGELFF.

The chain recombines TRBV11-2 with TRBJ1-5; TRBD1 matches at 7 bases. From germline, CDR1 is SGHAT and CDR2 FQNNGV. Trimming at V came to 5 bases and at J to 2 bases, leaving 3 bases not matched to a gene. This CDR3 has 14 amino acids. CDR3 in amino acids: CASSATGGNQPQHF. For the CDR3, the DNA is TGTGCCAGCAGCGCCACAGGGGGCAATCAGCCCCAGCATTTT.

A single count supports this clone. The CDR3 coding sequence is TGCGCCAGCAGCTTTGAAAGGGGAAACACAGATACGCAGTATTTT. This gives the protein CASSFERGNTDTQYF. The chain recombines TRBV5-1 with TRBJ2-3, with D possibly being TRBD1 (5 bases). Looked up from germline, CDR1 is SGHRS and CDR2 is YFSETQ. This CDR3 has 15 residues. Trimming removed 2 bases from V and 2 bases from J, with 12 bases in between.